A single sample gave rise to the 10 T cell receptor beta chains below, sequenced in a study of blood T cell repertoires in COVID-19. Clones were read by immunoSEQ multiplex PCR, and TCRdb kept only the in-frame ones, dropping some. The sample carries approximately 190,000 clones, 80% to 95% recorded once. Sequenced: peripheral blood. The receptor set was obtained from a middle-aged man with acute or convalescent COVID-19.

As DNA, the CDR3 is TGTGCCAGCAGACCCGGTGGGGGCGCAAACACCATATATTTT. Protein sequence: CASRPGGGANTIYF. The V gene is TRBV6-6, the J gene TRBJ1-3; D is perhaps TRBD1 (6 bases). The germline gives CDR1 MNHNY, CDR2 SVGAGI (reference sequence). CDR3 length: 14 residues. V lost 6 bases and J 6 bases, leaving 15 bases between the germline ends.

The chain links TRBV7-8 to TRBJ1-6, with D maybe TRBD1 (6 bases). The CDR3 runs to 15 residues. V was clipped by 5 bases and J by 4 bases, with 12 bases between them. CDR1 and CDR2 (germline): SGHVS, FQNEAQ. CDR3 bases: TGTGCCAGCAGCCCCCGACAGGATTATAATTCACCCCTCCACTTT. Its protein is CASSPRQDYNSPLHF.

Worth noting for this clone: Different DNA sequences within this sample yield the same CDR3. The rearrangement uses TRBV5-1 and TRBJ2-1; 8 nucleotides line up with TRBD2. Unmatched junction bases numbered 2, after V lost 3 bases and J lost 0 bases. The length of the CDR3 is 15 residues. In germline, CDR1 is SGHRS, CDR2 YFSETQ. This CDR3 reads CASSSSGSSYNEQFF. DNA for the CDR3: TGCGCCAGCAGCTCCAGCGGGAGCTCCTACAATGAGCAGTTCTTC. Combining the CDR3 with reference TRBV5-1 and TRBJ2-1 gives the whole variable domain KAGVTQTPRYLIKTRGQQVTLSCSPISGHRSVSWYQQTPGQGLQFLFEYFSETQRNKGNFPGRFSGRQFSNSRSEMNVSTLELGDSALYLCASSSSGSSYNEQFFGPGTRLTVL.

This CDR3 reads CAWSKGLAGGPGEQFF. The CDR3 nucleotides are TGTGCCTGGAGTAAGGGACTAGCGGGGGGGCCAGGTGAGCAGTTCTTC. V and J are TRBV30 and TRBJ2-1; 16 bases are shared with TRBD2. With V trimmed by 2 bases and J by 9 bases, 7 bases remained unmatched. The V gene's germline CDR1 is GTSNPN and CDR2 SVGIG (reference sequence). The CDR3 is made up of 16 amino acids.

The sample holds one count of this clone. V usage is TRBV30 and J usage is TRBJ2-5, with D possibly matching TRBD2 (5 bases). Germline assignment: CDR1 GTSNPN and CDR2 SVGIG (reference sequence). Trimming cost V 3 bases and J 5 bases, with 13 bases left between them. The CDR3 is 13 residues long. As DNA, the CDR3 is TGTGCCTGGAGCGGTCCGGGCGGGGAGACCCAGTACTTC. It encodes CAWSGPGGETQYF. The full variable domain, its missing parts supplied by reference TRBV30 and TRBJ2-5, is SQTIHQWPATLVQPVGSPLSLECTVEGTSNPNLYWYRQAAGRGLQLLFYSVGIGQISSEVPQNLSASRPQDRQFILSSKKLLLSDSGFYLCAWSGPGGETQYFGPGTRLLVL.

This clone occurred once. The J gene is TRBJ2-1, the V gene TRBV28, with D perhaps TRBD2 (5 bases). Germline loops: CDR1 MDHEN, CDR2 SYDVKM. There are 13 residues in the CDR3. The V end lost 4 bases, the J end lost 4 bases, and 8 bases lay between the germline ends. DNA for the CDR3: TGTGCCAGCAGTTCTCGCGGGTACAATGAGCAGTTCTTC. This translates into CASSSRGYNEQFF.

The CDR3 region has the DNA TGCGCCAGCAGCCAAGATTATCGTCCCTCTACGGAGACCCAGTACTTC. Protein sequence: CASSQDYRPSTETQYF. V gene TRBV4-3 combines with J gene TRBJ2-5, with D uncertain. Trimming stripped 0 bases from V and 5 bases from J, with 16 bases between. Per germline, CDR1 LGHNA and CDR2 YSLEER. This CDR3 is built from 16 residues.

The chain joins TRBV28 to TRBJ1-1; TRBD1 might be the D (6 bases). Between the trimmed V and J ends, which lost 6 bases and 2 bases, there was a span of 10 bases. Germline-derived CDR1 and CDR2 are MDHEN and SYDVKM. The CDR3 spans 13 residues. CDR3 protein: CASRGASNTEAFF. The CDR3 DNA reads TGTGCCAGCAGGGGGGCCTCAAACACTGAAGCTTTCTTT.

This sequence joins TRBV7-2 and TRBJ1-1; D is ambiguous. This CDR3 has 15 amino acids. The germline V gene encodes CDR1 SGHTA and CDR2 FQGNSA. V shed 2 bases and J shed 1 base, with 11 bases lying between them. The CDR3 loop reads CASSLRGRENTEAFF. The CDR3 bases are TGTGCCAGCAGCTTACGCGGCAGAGAGAACACTGAAGCTTTCTTT. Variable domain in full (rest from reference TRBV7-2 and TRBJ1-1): GAGVSQSPSNKVTEKGKDVELRCDPISGHTALYWYRQSLGQGLEFLIYFQGNSAPDKSGLPSDRFSAERTGGSVSTLTIQRTQQEDSAVYLCASSLRGRENTEAFFGQGTRLTVV.

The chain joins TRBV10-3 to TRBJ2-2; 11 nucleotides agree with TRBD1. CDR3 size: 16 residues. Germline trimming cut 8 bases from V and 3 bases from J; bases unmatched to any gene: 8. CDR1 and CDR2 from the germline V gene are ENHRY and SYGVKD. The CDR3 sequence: CAIYIRTGGDTGELFF. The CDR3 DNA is TGTGCCATCTATATAAGGACAGGGGGCGACACCGGGGAGCTGTTTTTT.